Shown below are 13 T cell receptor beta chains from a single sample sequenced in a study of post-analysis software for immune sequencing data. Study-wide findings and caveats: TRBV5-6, TRBV5-1 and TRBV20-1 belonged to a set of roughly five TRBV segments that were more frequent in patients than controls.

The antigens for these receptors are not known. Libraries were made from TCR beta cDNA, and they carried unique molecular identifiers. TCRdb recomputed calls from the PCR reads with MiXCR, one row per CDR3 protein. The data show about 770,000 distinct CDR3 sequences, about half seen once. Sequenced input: blood. The receptors shown here come from a girl between 5 and 17 years old with multiple sclerosis.

The V gene is TRBV30, the J gene TRBJ1-1, with D unresolved. V lost 5 bases to trimming and J lost 8 bases, with 21 bases between them. Germline V lookup: CDR1 GTSNPN, CDR2 SVGIG (reference sequence). The CDR3 covers 14 residues. The CDR3 loop reads CAWSRESQVSEAFF. CDR3 DNA: TGTGCCTGGTCCCGTGAGTCCCAAGTATCCGAAGCTTTCTTT. The whole variable domain, remainder taken from reference TRBV30 and TRBJ1-1, is SQTIHQWPATLVQPVGSPLSLECTVEGTSNPNLYWYRQAAGRGLQLLFYSVGIGQISSEVPQNLSASRPQDRQFILSSKKLLLSDSGFYLCAWSRESQVSEAFFGQGTRLTVV.

This clonotype has ten or more counts. The genes are TRBV5-1 and TRBJ2-1, with no clear D. This CDR3 is 13 amino acids long. V dropped 2 bases and J dropped 1 base, with 4 bases sitting between them. The germline V gene has CDR1 SGHRS and CDR2 YFSETQ. CDR3 residues: CASSFGSYNEQFF. The CDR3 coding sequence is TGCGCCAGCAGCTTCGGATCCTACAATGAGCAGTTCTTC.

This clonotype was seen only once. The rearrangement joins TRBV2 to TRBJ2-3; tentatively, D is TRBD1 or TRBD2 (5 bases each). V lost 6 bases to trimming and J lost 7 bases, with 17 bases between them. This CDR3 has 14 amino acids. The V gene's germline CDR1 is SNHLY and CDR2 FYNNEI. Written as DNA, the CDR3 is TGTGCCAGCAGGCCGGGACCTGCCCTTCATACGCAGTATTTT. Translation gives CASRPGPALHTQYF.

The J gene is TRBJ1-2, the V gene TRBV25-1; 7 nucleotides match TRBD1. Losses at the gene ends were 6 bases for V and 0 bases for J; bases not matched to a gene: 16. CDR1 and CDR2 (germline): MGHDK, SYGVNS. The CDR3 covers 18 residues. The CDR3 nucleotides are TGTGCCAGCAGGCAGCGGGACACAGGGGCTAAAGCTAACTATGGCTACACCTTC. Protein sequence: CASRQRDTGAKANYGYTF.

This clonotype was found a few times. This chain links TRBV11-3 with TRBJ2-7, with TRBD1 identical over 7 bases. The germline V gene encodes CDR1 SGHNT and CDR2 YENEEA. V was clipped by 7 bases and J by 5 bases; unmatched bases: 14. This CDR3 spans 15 amino acids. The CDR3 protein is CASTGTPGGWDEQYF. The CDR3 DNA sequence: TGTGCCAGCACCGGAACACCAGGGGGTTGGGACGAGCAGTACTTC.

In this sample, this clonotype turned up a few times. This chain uses TRBV3-1 with TRBJ2-7; D possibly corresponds to TRBD2 (6 bases). Per the germline V gene, CDR1 is LGHDT and CDR2 is YNNKEL (reference sequence). V was clipped by 0 bases and J by 4 bases, with 13 bases between them. This CDR3 is 15 amino acids long. The CDR3: CASSQEASSVYEQYF. CDR3 bases: TGTGCCAGCAGCCAAGAGGCGTCTAGCGTGTACGAGCAGTACTTC.

The CDR3 nucleotides read TGTGCCAGCAGTTCGGGACAGTTGTACAATGAGCAGTTCTTC. Its protein product is CASSSGQLYNEQFF. V and J are TRBV6-5 and TRBJ2-1; 7 bases match TRBD1. Losses at the gene ends were 4 bases for V and 4 bases for J; bases not matched to a gene: 4. Germline CDR1 is MNHEY and CDR2 is SVGAGI. There are 14 residues in the CDR3.

This chain links TRBV29-1 with TRBJ2-4, with a tentative D call TRBD2 (6 bases). The V end was cut by 4 bases, the J end by 8 bases, with 15 bases between. The CDR3 loop spans 13 amino acids. The V gene's germline CDR1 is SQVTM and CDR2 ANQGSEA. CDR3 loop: CSVANGGWDIQYF. CDR3 in DNA: TGCAGCGTTGCTAACGGGGGTTGGGACATTCAGTACTTC.

Details on this clonotype: A read error may be the cause here, since a much bigger clone is one base away. The chain carries TRBV24-1 and TRBJ2-5, with D unclear. CDR3 length: 13 residues. V was shortened by 12 bases and J by 2 bases, with 15 bases between the two germline ends. CDR1 is KGHDR, CDR2 SFDVKD, per germline. CDR3 loop: CASQTPGQETQYF. CDR3 in DNA: TGTGCCTCCCAAACACCAGGACAAGAGACCCAGTACTTC.

The chain joins TRBV7-6 to TRBJ2-2; no reliable D call. Germline CDR1 and CDR2: SGHVS and FNYEAQ. V lost 2 bases and J 5 bases, leaving 18 bases between the germline ends. The CDR3 covers 17 residues. CDR3 coding DNA: TGTGCCAGCAGCTTATTATCGACTCCCGATAATACCGGGGAGCTGTTTTTT. Amino acids: CASSLLSTPDNTGELFF. The variable domain in full, completed from reference TRBV7-6 and TRBJ2-2, reads GAGVSQSPRYKVTKRGQDVALRCDPISGHVSLYWYRQALGQGPEFLTYFNYEAQQDKSGLPNDRFSAERPEGSISTLTIQRTEQRDSAMYRCASSLLSTPDNTGELFFGEGSRLTVL.

This clonotype was found a few times. The V and J genes are TRBV27 and TRBJ2-5, with a possible D match to TRBD2 (6 bases). CDR1 MNHEY and CDR2 SMNVEV come from the germline V gene (reference sequence). Trimming removed 6 bases at V and 2 bases at J, with 22 bases between. This CDR3 contains 17 residues. CDR3 in amino acids: CASRPGLEAGRQETQYF. The CDR3 nucleotides are TGTGCCAGCAGACCGGGACTCGAAGCGGGTCGACAAGAGACCCAGTACTTC.

This rearrangement joins TRBV12-3 or TRBV12-4 to TRBJ1-1, with a possible D match to TRBD1 (6 bases). The CDR3 loop spans 16 amino acids. The ends were cut back, 6 bases at V and 0 bases at J, with 17 bases in the middle. CDR3 loop: CASSHGQFGVNTEAFF. The CDR3 DNA follows: TGTGCCAGCAGCCACGGACAGTTCGGGGTGAACACTGAAGCTTTCTTT.

The table lists this clonotype with a few counts. The chain couples TRBV4-2 to TRBJ2-3, with D maybe TRBD2 (6 bases). Germline V gene data show CDR1 as LGHNA and CDR2 as YNFKEQ. The germline V and J ends were trimmed by 2 bases and 0 bases, with 9 bases remaining between them. The CDR3 has 15 amino acids. The CDR3 DNA reads TGTGCCAGCAGCCAAACCGGGACTAGCACAGATACGCAGTATTTT. Its protein product is CASSQTGTSTDTQYF.